This T cell receptor (beta chain) was identified in a study of shared clonotypes between healthy human individuals. The wider study: There were three CD4 naive, three CD4 memory, two CD8 naive and one CD8 memory plates per donor.

Data came from immunoSEQ multiplex PCR; TCRdb stores just in-frame clones and leaves some out. Among approximately 640,000 clones listed, 72% were seen once. Nashville, Tennessee was home to all donors, each a Caucasian adult. The CDR3 contains 13 residues. Germline lookup yields CDR1 SGHNT and CDR2 YENEEA. Between the trimmed V and J ends, which lost 7 bases and 8 bases, there was a span of 17 bases. This clone has a single count. This receptor was taken from a woman aged 25 to 39 in good health. Source material: memory CD4+ T cells sorted from blood. The subset was: CD45RA-negative fraction. The chain uses TRBV11-3 and TRBJ1-2, with D uncertain. The CDR3 sequence is CASKVAAGWGYTF. Written as DNA, the CDR3 is TGTGCCAGCAAGGTGGCCGCAGGTTGGGGCTACACCTTC.